This paragraph reports one T cell receptor beta chain. Libraries were prepared by immunoSEQ multiplex PCR; TCRdb keeps only in-frame clonotypes and omits some of them. The sample lists around 60,000 clones, 75% to 90% occurring once. J gave up 0 bases and V 8 bases, and 1 base lay outside the gene matches. Germline V gives CDR1 SGHTA, CDR2 FQGNSA. The CDR3 length is 14 residues. These data come from a study of blood T cell repertoires in COVID-19. The receptor was isolated from an older woman with COVID-19, enrolled during active disease. The sample taken for sequencing was peripheral blood. This chain uses TRBV7-2 with TRBJ2-7; 13 nucleotides line up with TRBD2. The CDR3 here is CASRTSGSSYEQYF. In nucleotides, the CDR3 is TGTGCCAGCCGGACTAGCGGGAGCTCCTACGAGCAGTACTTC.